This T cell receptor (beta chain) was sequenced in a study of T cells in Graves' hyperthyroidism and ophthalmopathy. The CDR3 spans 14 residues. Germline CDR1 and CDR2: MGHDK and SYGVNS. V dropped 11 bases and J dropped 7; count of bases not matched to a gene: 14. It was RNA transcripts that yielded the amplified TCR beta CDR3 regions. In the first-round RT-PCR of the TCR CDR3, the HTBI primer set was used. One entry per CDR3 protein, called by TCRdb with MiXCR from the multiplex PCR reads. The table shows around 660,000 distinct CDR3 sequences, with less than 45% occurring only once. Sequencing was performed on peripheral blood or thyroid tissue (not recorded which). The TCR originated in an adult man with Graves' disease, either hyperthyroidism or ophthalmopathy (not recorded which). The chain employs TRBV25-1 and TRBJ1-2; 9 bases fit TRBD1. This CDR3 reads CAWSQIRDRVGYTF. DNA for the CDR3: TGTGCCTGGAGTCAAATCCGGGACAGGGTTGGCTACACCTTC.